This passage covers 12 T cell receptor beta chains from one sample sequenced in a study of radiation and T cells in renal cell carcinoma. Treatment specified: 15 Gy SBRT to primary tumor, nephrectomy 4 weeks later. Generated by immunoSEQ multiplex PCR, the TCRdb table keeps only in-frame clones and is missing some. The data contain 22,000 or so clones, around 49% of them singletons. This specimen consisted of tumor tissue, obtained from a patient whose treatment included radiotherapy and nephrectomy. These receptors were taken from a woman aged 50 to 60 with renal cell carcinoma.

With regard to this clone: The junction differs from germline at one of its ends, possibly a read error. This same CDR3 is encoded by further DNA sequences in the sample. J is TRBJ1-5 and V is TRBV7-2; D ambiguous. This CDR3 comprises 15 residues. From germline, CDR1 is SGHTA and CDR2 FQGNSA. CDR3 sequence: CASSVDTTSNQPQHF. DNA for the CDR3: TGCGCCAGCAGCGTCGACACGACGAGCAATCAGCCCCAGCATTTT. Filled out from reference TRBV7-2 and TRBJ1-5, the complete variable domain reads GAGVSQSPSNKVTEKGKDVELRCDPISGHTALYWYRQSLGQGLEFLIYFQGNSAPDKSGLPSDRFSAERTGGSVSTLTIQRTQQEDSAVYLCASSVDTTSNQPQHFGDGTRLSIL.

This clone was counted only a few times. This chain connects TRBV7-3 to TRBJ1-2; D might be TRBD1 (6 bases). V gave up 5 bases and J gave up 4 bases, with 11 bases separating them. The CDR3 loop spans 13 amino acids. From germline, CDR1 is SGHTA and CDR2 FQGTGA. The CDR3 nucleotides are TGTGCCAGCAGCCTCGAGGGGGGCTATGGCTACACCTTC. This translates into CASSLEGGYGYTF.

This clone has a handful of counts. This chain joins TRBV2 and TRBJ1-6; D unclear. This CDR3 spans 14 amino acids. Germline V gene sequence: CDR1 SNHLY, CDR2 FYNNEI. Trimming removed 3 bases at V and 9 bases at J, with 12 bases between. The CDR3 here is CASSDLGGPSPLHF. CDR3 nucleotide sequence: TGTGCCAGCAGTGACCTGGGAGGACCTTCACCCCTCCACTTT.

This clone qualifies as medium-sized (0.01 to 0.1%). The chain carries TRBV15 and TRBJ1-5, with a weak D call TRBD1 (6 bases). This CDR3 comprises 16 residues. V was shortened by 0 bases and J by 6 bases, with 15 bases between the two germline ends. In germline, CDR1 is LNHNV, CDR2 YYDKDF (reference sequence). CDR3 loop: CATSRDVTGAVQPQHF. CDR3 in DNA: TGTGCCACCAGCAGAGATGTCACGGGGGCGGTTCAGCCCCAGCATTTT.

The V call is TRBV6-5, the J call TRBJ2-5; D is unresolved. CDR3 length equals 15 residues. Germline V gives CDR1 MNHEY, CDR2 SVGAGI. V was trimmed by 0 bases and J by 2 bases, leaving 10 bases between them. CDR3 region: CASSYSISVQETQYF. The DNA of the CDR3 is TGTGCCAGCAGTTACTCGATAAGCGTACAAGAGACCCAGTACTTC.

V usage is TRBV5-1 and J usage is TRBJ2-5, with a possible D match to TRBD1 (8 bases). CDR1 and CDR2 from the germline V gene are SGHRS and YFSETQ. The V gene lost 1 base and the J gene lost 3 bases, with 10 bases spanning the gap. CDR3 size: 14 residues. CDR3 in amino acids: CASSLTGGEETQYF. In DNA form, the CDR3 reads TGCGCCAGCAGCTTGACAGGGGGGGAAGAGACCCAGTACTTC.

This clone was detected once. The chain couples TRBV7-8 to TRBJ2-3; no reliable D call. This CDR3 is built from 15 residues. The ends were cut back, 2 bases at V and 1 base at J, with 10 bases in the middle. Germline values: CDR1 SGHVS, CDR2 FQNEAQ. CDR3 coding DNA: TGTGCCAGCAGCTTAAAGTGGTTAGGCACAGATACGCAGTATTTT. Its protein product is CASSLKWLGTDTQYF.

The V call is TRBV19, the J call TRBJ1-6; 7 bases match TRBD1. CDR1 and CDR2 from the germline V gene are LNHDA and SQIVND (reference sequence). With 6 bases clipped from V and 10 bases from J, the junction kept 9 bases outside the gene matches. This CDR3 contains 14 residues. Here the CDR3 reads CASSTQGIGSPLHF. For the CDR3, the DNA is TGTGCCAGTAGCACACAGGGGATAGGGTCACCCCTCCACTTT. Filled out from reference TRBV19 and TRBJ1-6, the complete variable domain reads DGGITQSPKYLFRKEGQNVTLSCEQNLNHDAMYWYRQDPGQGLRLIYYSQIVNDFQKGDIAEGYSVSREKKESFPLTVTSAQKNPTAFYLCASSTQGIGSPLHFGNGTRLTVT.

CDR3 in DNA: TGTGCCATCAAGGGTGGTTCTGGGGGCGCTTCCTCTAATGAAAAACTGTTTTTT. As protein: CAIKGGSGGASSNEKLFF. This rearrangement joins TRBV10-3 to TRBJ1-4; D is perhaps TRBD1 (6 bases). This CDR3 spans 18 amino acids. V lost 7 bases, J lost 3 bases, and 24 bases lay in between. CDR1 ENHRY and CDR2 SYGVKD come from the germline V gene.

The V gene is TRBV18, the J gene TRBJ1-2; D gene uncertain. Trimming cost V 3 bases and J 2 bases, with 7 bases left between them. Per the germline V gene, CDR1 is KGHSH and CDR2 is LQKENI. This CDR3 has 13 residues. Written as DNA, the CDR3 is TGTGCCAGCTCACCGGCAGAGAACTATGGCTACACCTTC. Amino acids: CASSPAENYGYTF.

This chain joins TRBV4-3 and TRBJ1-5, with TRBD1 matching 8 bases. Germline loops: CDR1 LGHNA, CDR2 YSLEER. This CDR3 has 16 residues. V lost 4 bases to trimming and J lost 4 bases; unmatched junction nucleotides: 9. The CDR3 here is CASSPGRTGFNQPQHF. CDR3 in DNA: TGCGCCAGCAGCCCAGGAAGGACAGGGTTTAATCAGCCCCAGCATTTT.

This clone was observed once. The V gene is TRBV2, the J gene TRBJ1-1; a possible D gene is TRBD1 (5 bases). Between the trimmed V and J ends, which lost 8 bases and 0 bases, there was a span of 22 bases. This CDR3 is built from 17 residues. Germline CDR1 reads SNHLY; CDR2 reads FYNNEI. DNA of the CDR3: TGTGCCAGCCCAAGTGAACAGGCGATATTAATGAACACTGAAGCTTTCTTT. Translation gives CASPSEQAILMNTEAFF.